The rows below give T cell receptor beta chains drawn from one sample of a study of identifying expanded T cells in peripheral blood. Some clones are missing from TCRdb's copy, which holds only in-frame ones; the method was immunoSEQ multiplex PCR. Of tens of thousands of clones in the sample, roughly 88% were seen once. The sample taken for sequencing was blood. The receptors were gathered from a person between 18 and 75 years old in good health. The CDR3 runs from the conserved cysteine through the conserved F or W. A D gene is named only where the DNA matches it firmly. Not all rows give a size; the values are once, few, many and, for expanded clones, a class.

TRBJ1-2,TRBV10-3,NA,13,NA,TGTGCCATCAGTGAGTCGGAATATAGGGGCTACACCTTC,CAISESEYRGYTF
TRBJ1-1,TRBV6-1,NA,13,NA,TGTGCCAGCAGTGGGCAGACTAACACTGAAGCTTTCTTT,CASSGQTNTEAFF
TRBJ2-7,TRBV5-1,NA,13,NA,TGCGCCAGCAGCCTTCGGGGCTCCTACGAGCAGTACTTC,CASSLRGSYEQYF
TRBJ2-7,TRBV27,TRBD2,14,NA,TGTGCCAGCAGTACCCGGGCTAGCGGGAGGCGGCAGTACTTC,CASSTRASGRRQYF
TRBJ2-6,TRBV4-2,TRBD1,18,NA,TGTGCCAGCAGCCCCCGGGACAGGGACTCCTCTGGGGCCAACGTCCTGACTTTC,CASSPRDRDSSGANVLTF
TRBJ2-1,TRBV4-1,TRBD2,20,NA,TGCGCCAGCAGCCAAGATTTTAAGGCCACGCGGGGGTGGTTCTACAATGAGCAGTTCTTC,CASSQDFKATRGWFYNEQFF
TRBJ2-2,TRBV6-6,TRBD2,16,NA,TGTGCCAGCAGACCAACTAGCGGGGGTAACACCGGGGAGCTGTTTTTT,CASRPTSGGNTGELFF
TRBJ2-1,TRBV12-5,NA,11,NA,TGTGCTAGTGGTTTAGTTTGGGAGCAGTTCTTC,CASGLVWEQFF
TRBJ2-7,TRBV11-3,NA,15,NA,TGTGCCAGCAGCTTGGGATTTGACAGCTCCTACGAGCAGTACTTC,CASSLGFDSSYEQYF
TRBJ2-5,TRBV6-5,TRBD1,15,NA,TGTGCCAGCAGTTACTTTAAGACAGGGGCAGAGACCCAGTACTTC,CASSYFKTGAETQYF
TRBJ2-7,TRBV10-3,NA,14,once,TGTGCCATCAGCCGAGCGGAACAGACCTACGAGCAGTACTTC,CAISRAEQTYEQYF
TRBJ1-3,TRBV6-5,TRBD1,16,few,TGTGCCAGCAGTTACGGGGGACAGTCATCTGGAAACACCATATATTTT,CASSYGGQSSGNTIYF
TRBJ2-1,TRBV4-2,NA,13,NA,TGTGCCAGCAGCCAAGATCTATACAATGAGCAGTTCTTC,CASSQDLYNEQFF
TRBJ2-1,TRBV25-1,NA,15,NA,TGTGCCAGCAGTGAATTTGTAGTAAGCCACAATGAGCAGTTCTTC,CASSEFVVSHNEQFF
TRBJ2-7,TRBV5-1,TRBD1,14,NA,TGCGCCAGCAGCAAGGGACAGGGCGCCTACGAGCAGTACTTC,CASSKGQGAYEQYF
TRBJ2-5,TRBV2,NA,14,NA,TGTGCCAGCACTCTTTATCAGGGTGTAGAGACCCAGTACTTC,CASTLYQGVETQYF
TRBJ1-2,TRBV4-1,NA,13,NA,TGCGCCAGCAGCCCGGGGACTAACTATGGCTACACCTTC,CASSPGTNYGYTF
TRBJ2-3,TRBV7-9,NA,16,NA,TGTGCCAGCAGCTCCCGCGCGGGTGGGGGCACAGATACGCAGTATTTT,CASSSRAGGGTDTQYF
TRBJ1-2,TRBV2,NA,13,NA,TGTGCCAGCAGTGAAGAGGGGGTCTATGGCTACACCTTC,CASSEEGVYGYTF
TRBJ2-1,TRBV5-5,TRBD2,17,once,TGTGCCAGCAGCCTAGGGACTAGCGGGGGTACTTACAATGAGCAGTTCTTC,CASSLGTSGGTYNEQFF
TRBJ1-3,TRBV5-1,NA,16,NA,TGCGCCAGCAGCTTGGGGACGGGGGTTACTGGAAACACCATATATTTT,CASSLGTGVTGNTIYF
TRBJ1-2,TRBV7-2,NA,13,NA,TGTGCCAGCAGCACCGGCTTAATTTATGGCTACACCTTC,CASSTGLIYGYTF
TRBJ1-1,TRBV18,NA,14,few,TGTGCCAGCTCACCTTTCAGTAAGAACACTGAAGCTTTCTTT,CASSPFSKNTEAFF
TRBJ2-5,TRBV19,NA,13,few,TGTGCCAGTAGTATTGAGGGGAAGGAGACCCAGTACTTC,CASSIEGKETQYF
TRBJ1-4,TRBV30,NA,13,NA,TGTGCCTGGAGTGTGATGACTGGTGAAAAACTGTTTTTT,CAWSVMTGEKLFF
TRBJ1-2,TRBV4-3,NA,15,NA,TGCGCCAGCAGCCAAGAAACGGGGGCCCCTTATGGCTACACCTTC,CASSQETGAPYGYTF
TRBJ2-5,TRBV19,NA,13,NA,TGTGCCAGTAGTTCGGACCGGACGGTGACCCAGTACTTC,CASSSDRTVTQYF
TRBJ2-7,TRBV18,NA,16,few,TGTGCCAGCTCACCGTCGGACCGGGTCAACTCCTACGAGCAGTACTTC,CASSPSDRVNSYEQYF